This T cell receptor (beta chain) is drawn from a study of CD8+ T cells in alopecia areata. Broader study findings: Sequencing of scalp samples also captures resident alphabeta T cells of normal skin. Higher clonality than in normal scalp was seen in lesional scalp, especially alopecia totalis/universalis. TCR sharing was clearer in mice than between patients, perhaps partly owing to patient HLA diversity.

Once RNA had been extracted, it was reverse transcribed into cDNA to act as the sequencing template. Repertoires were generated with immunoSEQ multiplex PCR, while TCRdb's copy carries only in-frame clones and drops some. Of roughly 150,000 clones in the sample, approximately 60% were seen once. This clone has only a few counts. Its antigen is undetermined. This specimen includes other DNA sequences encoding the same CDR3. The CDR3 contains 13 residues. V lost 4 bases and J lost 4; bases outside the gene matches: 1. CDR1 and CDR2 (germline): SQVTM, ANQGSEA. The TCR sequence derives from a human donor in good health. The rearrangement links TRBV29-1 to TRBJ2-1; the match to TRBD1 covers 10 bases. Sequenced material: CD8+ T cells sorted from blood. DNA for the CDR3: TGCAGCGTTGGGACAGGGGGTTACAATGAGCAGTTCTTC. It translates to CSVGTGGYNEQFF.